This TCR beta chain was captured by sequencing in a study of T cell responses to AZD1222 COVID-19 vaccine. Libraries were prepared by immunoSEQ multiplex PCR; TCRdb keeps only in-frame clonotypes and omits some of them. The data hold about 110,000 clones, with around 90% observed a single time. General study results and limits: Of spike-specific TCRs, nearly half reportedly target regions left unmutated in variants. Most donors were white British and more were female, and clonal diversity was possibly underestimated. Repertoires in all cases were sampled only once the peak T cell response had passed.

This clone was seen just once. Its antigen is not identified. The TCR was taken from an adult in good health. The material was peripheral blood, obtained on day 0 of AZD1222 vaccination.

Here the CDR3 reads CSVCGGDANEKLFF. The CDR3 DNA sequence: TGCAGCGTTTGCGGAGGGGATGCTAATGAAAAACTGTTTTTT. The gene calls are TRBV29-1 and TRBJ1-4; D possibly corresponds to TRBD1 (5 bases). The CDR3 sequence is 14 residues long. The V gene lost 5 bases and the J gene lost 3 bases, with 13 bases spanning the gap. CDR1 and CDR2 (germline): SQVTM, ANQGSEA.